This TCR beta chain came from a study of blood T cell repertoires in COVID-19. Some clones are missing from TCRdb's copy, which holds only in-frame ones; the method was immunoSEQ multiplex PCR. The sample consists of 25,000 to 30,000 clones, around 85% of them appearing once. CDR1 and CDR2 from the germline V gene are SGHAT and FQNNGV. CDR3 length: 16 residues. V was pared by 5 bases and J by 4 bases, with 8 bases of the junction left unmatched. The gene calls are TRBV11-2 and TRBJ2-1, with 10 nucleotides matching TRBD2. Material: peripheral blood. The receptor was derived from a woman aged 80 or older with COVID-19, enrolled during active disease. The CDR3 sequence: CASSPRVAGGYNEQFF. The CDR3 DNA is TGTGCCAGCAGCCCAAGAGTAGCGGGGGGTTACAATGAGCAGTTCTTC.